The 11 T cell receptor beta chains below were found in one sample sequenced in a study of shared clonotypes between healthy human individuals. Method: immunoSEQ multiplex PCR; TCRdb's copy keeps in-frame clones and lacks some. Of about 600,000 clones listed, 95% to 98% are singletons. The source material was naive CD4+ T cells sorted from blood. Subset of the sample: CD45RA+ positively selected. These receptors were taken from a woman between 25 and 40 years old in good health.

The chain is built from TRBV29-1 and TRBJ1-1; D is possibly TRBD1 (6 bases). Germline-derived CDR1 and CDR2 are SQVTM and ANQGSEA. Trimming shortened V by 2 bases and J by 4 bases, and 11 bases separated the two germline ends. There are 13 residues in the CDR3. The CDR3 region is CSVEWHRVTEAFF. The CDR3 DNA sequence: TGCAGCGTTGAATGGCACAGGGTCACTGAAGCTTTCTTT.

This sequence joins TRBV19 and TRBJ2-2, with TRBD1 as a possible D gene (5 bases). Trimming took 3 bases from V and 0 from J, leaving 11 bases between them. The CDR3 length is 16 residues. Germline loops: CDR1 LNHDA, CDR2 SQIVND (reference sequence). The DNA for the CDR3 is TGTGCCAGTAGTATCCTGGACAAGACGAACACCGGGGAGCTGTTTTTT. It encodes CASSILDKTNTGELFF. Based on the CDR3 plus reference TRBV19 and TRBJ2-2, the full variable domain is DGGITQSPKYLFRKEGQNVTLSCEQNLNHDAMYWYRQDPGQGLRLIYYSQIVNDFQKGDIAEGYSVSREKKESFPLTVTSAQKNPTAFYLCASSILDKTNTGELFFGEGSRLTVL.

V gene TRBV29-1 combines with J gene TRBJ2-3; D could derive from TRBD1 or TRBD2 (7 bases each). This CDR3 contains 16 residues. Germline loops: CDR1 SQVTM, CDR2 ANQGSEA. The V end was cut by 2 bases, the J end by 5 bases, with 20 bases between. The CDR3 region has the DNA TGCAGCGTTGAATCGGGGGGATCGGACAGGATAGATACGCAGTATTTT. Protein sequence: CSVESGGSDRIDTQYF.

This sequence joins TRBV7-8 and TRBJ2-7; TRBD2 matches at 7 bases. The CDR3 runs 17 residues. The V gene end was trimmed by 5 bases and the J gene end by 3 bases; junction bases not matched to a gene: 16. The germline gives CDR1 SGHVS, CDR2 FQNEAQ. The CDR3 loop reads CASSPNGGKAGSYEQYF. Written as DNA, the CDR3 is TGTGCCAGCAGCCCTAACGGGGGGAAAGCGGGAAGCTACGAGCAGTACTTC.

The chain links TRBV7-9 to TRBJ2-7; 7 bases align to TRBD1. Germline CDR1 SEHNR, CDR2 FQNEAQ (reference sequence). Trimming at V came to 1 base and at J to 5 bases, leaving 5 bases not matched to a gene. This CDR3 has 14 amino acids. The DNA of the CDR3 is TGTGCCAGCAGCTTAGGACAGGGCAGGGACGAGCAGTACTTC. Amino acids: CASSLGQGRDEQYF.

This chain uses TRBV28 with TRBJ2-7, with D perhaps being TRBD1 or TRBD2 (5 bases each). The germline V gene has CDR1 MDHEN and CDR2 SYDVKM. The CDR3 is made up of 13 amino acids. V was clipped by 7 bases and J by 6 bases, with 16 bases between them. CDR3 loop: CASTRSTGLEQYF. DNA for the CDR3: TGTGCCAGCACTCGCTCTACGGGGCTCGAGCAGTACTTC.

The chain carries TRBV2 and TRBJ2-7; D gene uncertain. The CDR3 runs to 12 residues. V shed 6 bases and J shed 3 bases, with 9 bases lying between them. The germline V gene encodes CDR1 SNHLY and CDR2 FYNNEI. CDR3 nucleotides: TGTGCCAGCAGCCCAAGAAACTACGAGCAGTACTTC. This translates into CASSPRNYEQYF.

The chain carries TRBV27 and TRBJ2-5, with D maybe TRBD2 (6 bases). Near its end, the DNA agrees better with TRBJ2-7, so the J call may be wrong. CDR1 and CDR2 from the germline V gene are MNHEY and SMNVEV (reference sequence). This CDR3 spans 14 amino acids. The CDR3 sequence is CASKYDGGSYEQYF. As DNA, the CDR3 is TGTGCCAGCAAGTACGACGGGGGTTCCTACGAGCAGTACTTC.

The genes are TRBV7-9 and TRBJ2-1, with 14 nucleotides matching TRBD2. The CDR3 covers 17 residues. From germline, CDR1 is SEHNR and CDR2 FQNEAQ (reference sequence). V gave up 5 bases and J gave up 7 bases; unmatched junction bases: 10. The CDR3 protein is CASSLFAGLAGVNEQFF. For the CDR3, the DNA is TGTGCCAGCAGCCTCTTTGCGGGACTAGCGGGAGTAAATGAGCAGTTCTTC.

The chain links TRBV2 to TRBJ1-6, with 7 bases lining up with TRBD1. The CDR3 is made up of 16 amino acids. Germline lookup yields CDR1 SNHLY and CDR2 FYNNEI. V lost 3 bases and J lost 5; bases outside the gene matches: 7. DNA of the CDR3: TGTGCCAGCAGTGAGACGACGGGACAGAATAATTCACCCCTCCACTTT. Its protein is CASSETTGQNNSPLHF.

The chain is built from TRBV28 and TRBJ2-7, with D possibly TRBD1 on 5 matching bases. Germline V gene data show CDR1 as MDHEN and CDR2 as SYDVKM. The length of the CDR3 is 15 residues. The germline V and J ends were trimmed by 5 bases and 0 bases, with 14 bases remaining between them. This CDR3 reads CASSTQTVPSYEQYF. The CDR3 DNA reads as TGTGCCAGCAGTACCCAGACAGTGCCCTCCTACGAGCAGTACTTC.